The rows below give T cell receptor beta chains drawn from one sample of a study of cytomegalovirus exposure and HLA in healthy donors. TCRdb keeps only in-frame clones here, not all; method: immunoSEQ multiplex PCR. The sample table sets out over 65,000 clones. The material sequenced was PBMCs. The receptors were sampled from a young man in good health and CMV-seronegative. The CDR3 runs from the conserved cysteine through the conserved F or W. D genes are given only for firm matches.

v_call	d_call	j_call	cdr3_aa
TRBV30	TRBD1	TRBJ1-4	CAWSTGSNEKLFF
TRBV11-2	TRBD1	TRBJ1-1	CASSLRGRGEAFF
TRBV28	TRBD2	TRBJ2-1	CASSPASGSLHEQFF
TRBV7-3	NA	TRBJ2-1	CASSQTSFNEQFF
TRBV9	TRBD2	TRBJ2-3	CASSPRGTSGTDTQYF
TRBV11-2	NA	TRBJ2-3	CASSFGVILSTDTQYF
TRBV9	NA	TRBJ1-2	CASGSKNYGYTF
TRBV11-3	NA	TRBJ1-1	CASSPGGGTEAFF
TRBV5-1	TRBD1	TRBJ2-3	CASSLIIRGRRDTQYF
TRBV19	NA	TRBJ1-5	CASSEGQAHQPQHF
TRBV4-1	TRBD1	TRBJ2-1	CASSQLDRGWSNNEQFF
TRBV5-4	TRBD2	TRBJ2-3	CASSLGPGRESDTQYF
TRBV18	TRBD1	TRBJ1-5	CASSPQGAGGNQPQHF
TRBV6-1	TRBD1	TRBJ1-4	CASSAGQDNEKLFF